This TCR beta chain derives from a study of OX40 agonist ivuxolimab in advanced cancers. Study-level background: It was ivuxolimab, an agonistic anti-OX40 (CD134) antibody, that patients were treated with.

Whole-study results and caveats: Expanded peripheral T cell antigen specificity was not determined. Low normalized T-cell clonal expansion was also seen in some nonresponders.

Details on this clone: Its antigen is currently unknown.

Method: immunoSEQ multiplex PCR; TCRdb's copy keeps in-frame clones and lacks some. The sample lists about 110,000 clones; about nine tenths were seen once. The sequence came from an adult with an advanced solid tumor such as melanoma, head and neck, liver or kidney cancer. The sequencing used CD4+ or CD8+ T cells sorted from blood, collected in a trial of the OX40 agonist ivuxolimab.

CDR3 in DNA: TGTGCCAGCAGGCCGACGGGGGGGCGCCCTGAAGCTTTCTTT. It is translated as CASRPTGGRPEAFF. The rearrangement joins TRBV28 to TRBJ1-1; perhaps TRBD1 as D (6 bases). CDR1 is MDHEN, CDR2 SYDVKM, per germline. This CDR3 has 14 amino acids. V lost 6 bases to trimming and J lost 6 bases, with 17 bases between them.